The clone carrying this T cell receptor beta chain was counted only a few times. As yet, its antigen is unknown. The data derive from a study of T cells after yellow fever vaccination. Study-wide results and limits: Reappearance after the booster was observed for most primary-vaccination clones (about 97% CD4, over 70% CD8).

V was cut by 2 bases and J by 3 bases, with 14 bases left in between. In germline, CDR1 is SNHLY, CDR2 FYNNEI. The CDR3 is made up of 15 amino acids. TCRdb ran MiXCR on the 5' RACE reads and lists one entry per CDR3 protein. The table lists just under 600,000 distinct CDR3 sequences, about 13% of them singletons. This sequence was found in a young man who received the YFV17D yellow fever vaccine. The material sequenced was PBMCs, taken on the day of the yellow fever booster vaccination. The chain uses TRBV2 and TRBJ2-7; unclear D gene. In DNA form, the CDR3 reads TGTGCCAGCAGTGAATTATCGAGTTCCGTCTACGAGCAGTACTTC. Its translation is CASSELSSSVYEQYF.